This T cell receptor (beta chain) stems from a study of beta chain features in type 1 diabetes. Study findings and constraints: Lower insertion and higher deletion counts appeared at VDJ junctions in type 1 diabetes patients.

As every portion of the isolated RNA was reverse transcribed, the sequencing read expressed TCRB transcripts. TCRdb keeps only in-frame clones here, not all; method: immunoSEQ multiplex PCR. The sample has about 140,000 clones, 6.9% seen once. CDR3 size: 17 residues. The germline V gene encodes CDR1 MDHEN and CDR2 SYDVKM. Concerning this clone: Its antigen is currently unknown. One junction end disagrees with the germline gene, perhaps due to a read error.

The source material was central memory CD4+ T cells from blood. The chain joins TRBV28 to TRBJ2-5, with 9 bases identical to TRBD2. The TCR originated in a young woman in good health. In nucleotides, the CDR3 is TGTGCCAGCAGTTCCCCCGCGTTTGCGGGAGGGCCTAAGGGCCCCGACTTC. Translated, it gives CASSSPAFAGGPKGPDF.